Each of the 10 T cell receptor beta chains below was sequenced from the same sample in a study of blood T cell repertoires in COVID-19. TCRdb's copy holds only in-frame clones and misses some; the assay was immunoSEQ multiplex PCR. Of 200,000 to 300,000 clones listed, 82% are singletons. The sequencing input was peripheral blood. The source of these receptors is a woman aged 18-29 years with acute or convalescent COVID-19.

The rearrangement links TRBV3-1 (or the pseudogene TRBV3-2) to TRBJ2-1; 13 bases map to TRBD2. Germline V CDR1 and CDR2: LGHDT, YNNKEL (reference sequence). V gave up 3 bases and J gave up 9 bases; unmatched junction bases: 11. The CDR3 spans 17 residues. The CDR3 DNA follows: TGTGCCAGCAGCCACAACCCCGGGACTAGCGGGATTGGTGAGCAGTTCTTC. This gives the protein CASSHNPGTSGIGEQFF.

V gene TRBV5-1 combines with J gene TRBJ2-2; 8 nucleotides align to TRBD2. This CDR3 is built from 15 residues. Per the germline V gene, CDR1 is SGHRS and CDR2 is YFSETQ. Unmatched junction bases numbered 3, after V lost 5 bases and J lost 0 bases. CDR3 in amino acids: CASRRGAANTGELFF. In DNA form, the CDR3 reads TGCGCCAGCAGGCGGGGGGCTGCGAACACCGGGGAGCTGTTTTTT. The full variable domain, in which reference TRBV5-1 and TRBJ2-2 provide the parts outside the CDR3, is KAGVTQTPRYLIKTRGQQVTLSCSPISGHRSVSWYQQTPGQGLQFLFEYFSETQRNKGNFPGRFSGRQFSNSRSEMNVSTLELGDSALYLCASRRGAANTGELFFGEGSRLTVL.

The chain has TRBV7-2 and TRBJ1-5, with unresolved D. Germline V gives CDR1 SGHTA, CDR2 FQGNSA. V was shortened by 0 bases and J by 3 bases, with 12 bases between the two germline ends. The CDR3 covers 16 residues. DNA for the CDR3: TGTGCCAGCAGCTTAGCGGAGGGTTGGGCCAATCAGCCCCAGCATTTT. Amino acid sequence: CASSLAEGWANQPQHF.

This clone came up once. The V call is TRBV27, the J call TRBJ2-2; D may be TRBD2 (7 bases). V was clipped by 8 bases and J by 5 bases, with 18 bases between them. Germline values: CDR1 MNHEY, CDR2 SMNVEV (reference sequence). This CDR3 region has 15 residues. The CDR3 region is CASQSSGGGTGELFF. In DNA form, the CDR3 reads TGTGCCAGCCAATCTAGCGGAGGGGGGACCGGGGAGCTGTTTTTT.

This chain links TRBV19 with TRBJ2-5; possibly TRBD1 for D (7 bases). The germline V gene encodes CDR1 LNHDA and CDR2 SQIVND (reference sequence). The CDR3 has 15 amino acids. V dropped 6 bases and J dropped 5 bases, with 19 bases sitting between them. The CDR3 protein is CASSPGGGDGETQYF. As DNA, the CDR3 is TGTGCCAGTAGCCCCGGAGGGGGCGATGGGGAGACCCAGTACTTC. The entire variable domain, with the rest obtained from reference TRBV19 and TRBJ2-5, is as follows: DGGITQSPKYLFRKEGQNVTLSCEQNLNHDAMYWYRQDPGQGLRLIYYSQIVNDFQKGDIAEGYSVSREKKESFPLTVTSAQKNPTAFYLCASSPGGGDGETQYFGPGTRLLVL.

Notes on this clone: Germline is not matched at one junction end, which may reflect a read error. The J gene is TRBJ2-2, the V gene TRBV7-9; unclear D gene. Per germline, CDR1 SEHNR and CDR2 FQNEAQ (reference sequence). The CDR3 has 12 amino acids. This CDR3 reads CVSSLPSGELFF. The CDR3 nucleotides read TGTGTCAGCAGCTTACCTAGCGGGGAGCTGTTTTTT.

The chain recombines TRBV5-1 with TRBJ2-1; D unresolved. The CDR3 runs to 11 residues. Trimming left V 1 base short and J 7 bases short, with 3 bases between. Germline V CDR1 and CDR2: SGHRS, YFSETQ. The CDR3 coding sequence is TGCGCCAGCAGCTTGCGTAATGAGCAGTTCTTC. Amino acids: CASSLRNEQFF.

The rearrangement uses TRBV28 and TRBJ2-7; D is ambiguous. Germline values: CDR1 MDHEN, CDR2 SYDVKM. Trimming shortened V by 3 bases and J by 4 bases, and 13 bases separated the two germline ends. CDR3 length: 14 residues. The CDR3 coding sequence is TGTGCCAGCAGTTTCCCTGGCAGTCCTTACGAGCAGTACTTC. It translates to CASSFPGSPYEQYF.

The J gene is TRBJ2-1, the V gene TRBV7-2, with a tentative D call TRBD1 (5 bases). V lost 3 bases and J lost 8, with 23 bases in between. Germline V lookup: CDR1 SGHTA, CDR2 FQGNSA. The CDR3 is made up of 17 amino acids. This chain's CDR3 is CASSFGAVASGFDEQFF. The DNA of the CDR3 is TGTGCCAGCAGCTTTGGGGCAGTCGCCTCGGGTTTCGATGAGCAGTTCTTC.

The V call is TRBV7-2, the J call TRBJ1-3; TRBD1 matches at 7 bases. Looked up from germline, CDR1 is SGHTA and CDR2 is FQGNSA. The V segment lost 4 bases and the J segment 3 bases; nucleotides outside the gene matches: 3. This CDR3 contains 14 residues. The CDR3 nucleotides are TGTGCCAGCAGCTCAGGACAGGATGGAAACACCATATATTTT. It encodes CASSSGQDGNTIYF.